This TCR beta chain was profiled in a study of blood T cell repertoires in COVID-19. Whole-study context: Samples taken during acute and convalescent COVID-19 were collected in the United States, Italy and Spain. Sources were T cells, B-cell-depleted T cells, or PBMCs; the material itself was cDNA or gDNA.

Assay: immunoSEQ multiplex PCR; the TCRdb copy retains only in-frame clones and omits some. The sample records roughly 300,000 clones, 88% being singletons. CDR1 is SGHNT and CDR2 is YENEEA in the germline V gene. V lost 1 base and J lost 3; bases outside the gene matches: 3. The CDR3 extends over 15 amino acids. The rearrangement uses TRBV11-3 and TRBJ2-3; TRBD2 matches at 8 bases. What was sequenced was peripheral blood. This TCR was sampled from a man aged 18 to 29 with active or convalescent COVID-19. The CDR3 protein is CASSLVGGGTDTQYF. As DNA, the CDR3 is TGTGCCAGCAGCTTAGTCGGCGGGGGGACAGATACGCAGTATTTT.